This TCR beta chain stems from a study of persistence of HIV-infected CD4 T cells. This was the immunoSEQ version 4 assay in survey mode. Generated by immunoSEQ multiplex PCR, the TCRdb table keeps only in-frame clones and is missing some. The profile shows over 40,000 clones, around 78% of them singletons. This clone is a singleton in its sample. The antigen remains unidentified. Cells were stimulated with overlapping HIV-1 Gag 15-mer peptides. Sorted nonresponding memory CD4+ T cells were CD40L-negative, CD69-negative, CD45RO-high. The ends were cut back, 1 base at V and 3 bases at J, with 15 bases in the middle. Germline lookup yields CDR1 LNHDA and CDR2 SQIVND (reference sequence). CDR3 size: 16 residues.

The genes are TRBV19 and TRBJ1-1, with D possibly matching TRBD1 (5 bases). Material: CD4+ T cells sorted from PBMCs after roughly 20-hour stimulation, obtained from a patient who received antiretroviral therapy. The TCR was taken from an adult man with HIV who was CMV-seropositive. The CDR3 here is CASSIAARGIYTEAFF. CDR3 bases: TGTGCCAGTAGTATAGCGGCAAGGGGTATCTACACTGAAGCTTTCTTT.